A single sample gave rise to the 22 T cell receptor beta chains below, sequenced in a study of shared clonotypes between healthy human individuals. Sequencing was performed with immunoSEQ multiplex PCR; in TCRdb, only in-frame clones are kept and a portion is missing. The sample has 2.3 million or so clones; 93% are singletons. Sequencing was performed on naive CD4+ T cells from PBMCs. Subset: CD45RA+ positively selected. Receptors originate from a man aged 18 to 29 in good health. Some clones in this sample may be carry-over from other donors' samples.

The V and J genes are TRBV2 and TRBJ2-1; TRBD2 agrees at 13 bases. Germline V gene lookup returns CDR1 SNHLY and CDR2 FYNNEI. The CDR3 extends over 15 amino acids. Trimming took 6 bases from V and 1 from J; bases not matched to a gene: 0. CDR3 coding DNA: TGTGCCAGCAGGACTAGCGGGGGGTCCTACAATGAGCAGTTCTTC. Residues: CASRTSGGSYNEQFF.

The CDR3 DNA reads TGTGCCATCAGTGGGGTGACTGGCTCCTACGAGCAGTACTTC. This translates into CAISGVTGSYEQYF. The V call is TRBV10-3, the J call TRBJ2-7, with D uncertain. V lost 4 bases to trimming and J lost 0 bases, with 10 bases between them. Germline V CDR1 and CDR2: ENHRY, SYGVKD. This CDR3 has 14 amino acids.

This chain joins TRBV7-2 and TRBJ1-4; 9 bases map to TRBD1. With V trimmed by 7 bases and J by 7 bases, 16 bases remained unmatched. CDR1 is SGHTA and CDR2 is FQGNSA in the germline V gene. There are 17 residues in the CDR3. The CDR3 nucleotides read TGTGCCAGCACCCCTTCGGGGACAGGGTTTGAAAGTGAAAAACTGTTTTTT. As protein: CASTPSGTGFESEKLFF.

CDR3 sequence: CSVRTGARSGEQYF. The CDR3 coding sequence is TGCAGCGTTCGGACGGGGGCGCGATCGGGGGAGCAGTACTTC. This chain joins TRBV29-1 and TRBJ2-7; D could derive from TRBD1 or TRBD2 (6 bases each). Germline-derived CDR1 and CDR2 are SQVTM and ANQGSEA. This CDR3 has 14 residues. V shed 5 bases and J shed 7 bases, with 21 bases lying between them.

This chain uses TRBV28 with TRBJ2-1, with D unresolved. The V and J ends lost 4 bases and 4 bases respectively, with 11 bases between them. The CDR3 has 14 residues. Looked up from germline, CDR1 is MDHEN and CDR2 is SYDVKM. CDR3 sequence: CASSSRTDYNEQFF. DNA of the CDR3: TGTGCCAGCAGTTCCCGGACCGATTACAATGAGCAGTTCTTC.

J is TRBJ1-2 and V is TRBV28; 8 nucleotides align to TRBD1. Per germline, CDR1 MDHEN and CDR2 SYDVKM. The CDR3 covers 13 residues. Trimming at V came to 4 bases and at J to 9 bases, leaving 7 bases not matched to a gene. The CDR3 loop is CASSSDRADRYTF. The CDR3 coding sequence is TGTGCCAGCAGTTCGGACAGGGCAGATCGCTACACCTTC.

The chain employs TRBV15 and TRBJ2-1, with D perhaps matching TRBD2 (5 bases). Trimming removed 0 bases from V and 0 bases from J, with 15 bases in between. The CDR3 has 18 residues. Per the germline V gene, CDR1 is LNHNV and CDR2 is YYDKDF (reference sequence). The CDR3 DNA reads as TGTGCCACCAGCAGAGATCGGGATCGGACGGGCTCCTACAATGAGCAGTTCTTC. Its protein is CATSRDRDRTGSYNEQFF.

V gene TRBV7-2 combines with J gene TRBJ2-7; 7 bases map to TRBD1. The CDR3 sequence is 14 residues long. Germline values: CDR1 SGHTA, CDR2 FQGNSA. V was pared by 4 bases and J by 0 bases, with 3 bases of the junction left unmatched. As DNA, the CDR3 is TGTGCCAGCAGCTGGGACAGAGTCTCCTACGAGCAGTACTTC. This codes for CASSWDRVSYEQYF.

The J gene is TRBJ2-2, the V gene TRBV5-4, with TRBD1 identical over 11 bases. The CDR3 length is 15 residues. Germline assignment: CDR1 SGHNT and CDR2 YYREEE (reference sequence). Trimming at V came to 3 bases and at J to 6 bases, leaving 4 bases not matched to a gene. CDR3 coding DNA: TGTGCCAGCAGCTCGGACAGGGGGCTATCCGGGGAGCTGTTTTTT. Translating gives CASSSDRGLSGELFF.

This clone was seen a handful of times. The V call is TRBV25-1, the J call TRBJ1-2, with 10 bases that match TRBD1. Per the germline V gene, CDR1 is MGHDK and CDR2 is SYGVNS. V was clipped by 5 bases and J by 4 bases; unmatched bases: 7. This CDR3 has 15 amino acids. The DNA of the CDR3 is TGTGCCAGCAGTCGACCGGGACAGGGGTTCTATGGCTACACCTTC. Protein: CASSRPGQGFYGYTF.

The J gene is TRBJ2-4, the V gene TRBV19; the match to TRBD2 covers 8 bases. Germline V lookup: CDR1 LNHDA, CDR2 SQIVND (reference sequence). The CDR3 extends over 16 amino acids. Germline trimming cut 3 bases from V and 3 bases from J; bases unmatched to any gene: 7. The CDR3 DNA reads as TGTGCCAGTAGTATGCGGGGGGCGCTGGGCAAAAACATTCAGTACTTC. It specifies CASSMRGALGKNIQYF. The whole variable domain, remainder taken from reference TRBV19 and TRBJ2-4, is DGGITQSPKYLFRKEGQNVTLSCEQNLNHDAMYWYRQDPGQGLRLIYYSQIVNDFQKGDIAEGYSVSREKKESFPLTVTSAQKNPTAFYLCASSMRGALGKNIQYFGAGTRLSVL.

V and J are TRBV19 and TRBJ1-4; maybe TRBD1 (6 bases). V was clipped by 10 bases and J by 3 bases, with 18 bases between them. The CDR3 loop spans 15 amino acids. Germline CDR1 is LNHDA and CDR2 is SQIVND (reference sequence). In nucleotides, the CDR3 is TGTGCCACCACGACAGGCGACGGGTCTAATGAAAAACTGTTTTTT. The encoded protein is CATTTGDGSNEKLFF.

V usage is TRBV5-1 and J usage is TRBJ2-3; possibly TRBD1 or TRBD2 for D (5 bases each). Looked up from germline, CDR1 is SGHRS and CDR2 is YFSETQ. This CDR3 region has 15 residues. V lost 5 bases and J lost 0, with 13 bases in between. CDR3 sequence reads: CASRKDWGSTDTQYF. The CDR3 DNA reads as TGCGCCAGCAGAAAGGACTGGGGGAGCACAGATACGCAGTATTTT.

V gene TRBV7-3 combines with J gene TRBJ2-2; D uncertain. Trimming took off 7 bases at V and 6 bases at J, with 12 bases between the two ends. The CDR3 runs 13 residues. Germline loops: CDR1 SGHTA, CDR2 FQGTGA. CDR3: CASTNTGAGELFF. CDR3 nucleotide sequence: TGTGCCAGCACCAACACGGGTGCCGGGGAGCTGTTTTTT.

CDR3 sequence: CASMAVADSPLHF. As DNA, the CDR3 is TGTGCCAGCATGGCAGTTGCTGATTCACCCCTCCACTTT. V usage is TRBV28 and J usage is TRBJ1-6; D is ambiguous. The CDR3 covers 13 residues. From germline, CDR1 is MDHEN and CDR2 SYDVKM. V lost 7 bases to trimming and J lost 8 bases, with 12 bases between them.

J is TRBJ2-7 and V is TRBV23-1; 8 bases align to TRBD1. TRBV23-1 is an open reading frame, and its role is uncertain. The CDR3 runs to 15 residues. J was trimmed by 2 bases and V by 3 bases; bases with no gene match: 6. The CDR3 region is CASSQTGTGAYEQYF. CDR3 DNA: TGCGCCAGCAGTCAGACCGGGACAGGAGCCTACGAGCAGTACTTC.

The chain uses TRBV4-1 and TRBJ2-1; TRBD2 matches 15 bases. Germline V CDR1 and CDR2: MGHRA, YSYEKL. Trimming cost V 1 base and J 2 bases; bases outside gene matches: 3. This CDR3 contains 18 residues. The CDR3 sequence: CASSQGTSGGVAYNEQFF. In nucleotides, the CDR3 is TGCGCCAGCAGCCAAGGGACTAGCGGGGGGGTGGCCTACAATGAGCAGTTCTTC.

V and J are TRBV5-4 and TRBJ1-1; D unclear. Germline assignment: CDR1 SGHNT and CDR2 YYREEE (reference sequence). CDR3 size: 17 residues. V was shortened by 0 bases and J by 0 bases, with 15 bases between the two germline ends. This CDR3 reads CASSLGVRATMNTEAFF. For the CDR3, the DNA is TGTGCCAGCAGCTTGGGTGTTAGGGCTACCATGAACACTGAAGCTTTCTTT. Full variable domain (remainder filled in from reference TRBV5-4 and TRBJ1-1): ETGVTQSPTHLIKTRGQQVTLRCSSQSGHNTVSWYQQALGQGPQFIFQYYREEENGRGNFPPRFSGLQFPNYSSELNVNALELDDSALYLCASSLGVRATMNTEAFFGQGTRLTVV.

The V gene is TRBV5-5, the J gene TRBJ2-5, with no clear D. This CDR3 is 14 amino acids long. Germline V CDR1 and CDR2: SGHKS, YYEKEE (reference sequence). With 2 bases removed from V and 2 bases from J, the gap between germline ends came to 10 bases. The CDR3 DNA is TGTGCCAGCAGCTTCTGGGCAGCTCAAGAGACCCAGTACTTC. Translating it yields CASSFWAAQETQYF.

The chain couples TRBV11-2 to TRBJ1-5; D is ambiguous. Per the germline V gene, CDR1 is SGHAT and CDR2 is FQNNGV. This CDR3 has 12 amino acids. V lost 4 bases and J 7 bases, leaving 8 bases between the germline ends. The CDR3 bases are TGTGCCAGCAGCTCGGGCCAGCAGCCCCAGCATTTT. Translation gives CASSSGQQPQHF. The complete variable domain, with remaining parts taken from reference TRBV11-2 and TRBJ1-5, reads EAGVAQSPRYKIIEKRQSVAFWCNPISGHATLYWYQQILGQGPKLLIQFQNNGVVDDSQLPKDRFSAERLKGVDSTLKIQPAKLEDSAVYLCASSSGQQPQHFGDGTRLSIL.

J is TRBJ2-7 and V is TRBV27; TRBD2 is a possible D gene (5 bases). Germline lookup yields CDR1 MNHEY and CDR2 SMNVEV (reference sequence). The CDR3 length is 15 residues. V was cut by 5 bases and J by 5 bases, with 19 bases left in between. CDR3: CASSLLSSGGHEQYF. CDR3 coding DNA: TGTGCCAGCAGTCTCCTTTCGAGCGGTGGACACGAGCAGTACTTC.

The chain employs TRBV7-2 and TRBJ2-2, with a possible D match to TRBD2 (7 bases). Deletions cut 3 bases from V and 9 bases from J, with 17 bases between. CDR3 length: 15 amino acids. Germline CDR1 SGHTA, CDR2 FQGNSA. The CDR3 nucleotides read TGTGCCAGCAGCTTGGGGGGGCTAGGTGGCCGGGAGCTGTTTTTT. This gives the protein CASSLGGLGGRELFF.